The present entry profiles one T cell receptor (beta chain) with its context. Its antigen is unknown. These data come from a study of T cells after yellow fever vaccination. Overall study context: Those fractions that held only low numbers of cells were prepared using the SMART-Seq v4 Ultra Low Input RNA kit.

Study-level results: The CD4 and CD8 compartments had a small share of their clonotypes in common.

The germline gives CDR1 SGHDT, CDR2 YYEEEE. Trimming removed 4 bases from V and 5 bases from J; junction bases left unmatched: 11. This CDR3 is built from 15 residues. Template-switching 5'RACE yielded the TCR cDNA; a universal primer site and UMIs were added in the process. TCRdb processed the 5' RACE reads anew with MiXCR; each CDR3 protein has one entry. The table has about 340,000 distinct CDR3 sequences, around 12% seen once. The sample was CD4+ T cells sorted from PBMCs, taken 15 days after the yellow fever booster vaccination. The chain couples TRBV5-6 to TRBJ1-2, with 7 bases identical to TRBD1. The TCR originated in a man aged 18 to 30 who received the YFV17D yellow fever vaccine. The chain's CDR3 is CASSPGTASPYGYTF. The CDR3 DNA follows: TGTGCCAGCAGCCCAGGGACAGCTAGTCCATATGGCTACACCTTC.